The present entry profiles one T cell receptor beta chain with its context. The CDR3 spans 15 residues. The germline V gene encodes CDR1 SEHNR and CDR2 FQNEAQ (reference sequence). Trimming took off 5 bases at V and 4 bases at J, with 17 bases between the two ends. The sample originates from a study of OX40 agonist ivuxolimab in advanced cancers. Clones were read by immunoSEQ multiplex PCR, and TCRdb kept only the in-frame ones, dropping some. The table records around 69,000 clones, about 85% of them present only once. V is TRBV7-9 and J is TRBJ1-2, with D tentatively TRBD1 (5 bases). The TCR sequence derives from an adult with an advanced solid tumor such as melanoma, head and neck, liver or kidney cancer. This specimen was CD4+ or CD8+ T cells sorted from blood, taken in a trial of the OX40 agonist ivuxolimab. CDR3 residues: CASSLLRDGSYGYTF. In nucleotides, the CDR3 is TGTGCCAGCAGCCTTCTAAGGGACGGATCCTATGGCTACACCTTC.